Following are 21 T cell receptor beta chains from one sample sequenced in a study of T cell responses to AZD1222 COVID-19 vaccine (dated by TCRdb to about 2021). The receptor library was made with the immunoSEQ multiplex PCR assay. Entries here come from immuneACCESS through TCRdb and include only in-frame sequences with V and J called. Some clones fail to appear in such tables; in the studies checked, an unresolved V gene covers under half of the shortfall, and the cause of the remainder is unknown. This sample comprises approximately 120,000 clones, over 80% of them detected only once. About 1.1% of the sample rests with the top ten. The sample's time point, from its label and the paper: baseline before first vaccination. The material was peripheral blood, obtained on day 0 of AZD1222 vaccination. These receptors originate from an adult in good health.

V gene TRBV7-2 combines with J gene TRBJ1-2, with 8 bases matching TRBD1. V shed 5 bases and J 5 bases; nucleotides not matched to a gene: 16. The CDR3 length is 17 residues. The germline V gene encodes CDR1 SGHTA and CDR2 FQGNSA. The CDR3 DNA is TGTGCCAGCAGCCCCAAGCTCAGGGGGCCCCTAGGGTATGGCTACACCTTC. Encoded protein: CASSPKLRGPLGYGYTF.

V and J are TRBV27 and TRBJ1-1, with no clear D. This CDR3 has 14 residues. Trimming removed 1 base from V and 2 bases from J, with 8 bases in between. Per germline, CDR1 MNHEY and CDR2 SMNVEV (reference sequence). CDR3 sequence reads: CASSLWGTNTEAFF. CDR3 bases: TGTGCCAGCAGTTTATGGGGTACAAACACTGAAGCTTTCTTT.

This rearrangement joins TRBV3-1 (or the pseudogene TRBV3-2) to TRBJ1-1; D remains unclear. Germline CDR1 and CDR2: LGHDT and YNNKEL (reference sequence). V was shortened by 5 bases and J by 10 bases, with 17 bases between the two germline ends. CDR3 length: 13 amino acids. The CDR3 DNA sequence: TGTGCCAGCAGCTTTGAAGTTTCCGGACGAGCTTTCTTT. Its translation: CASSFEVSGRAFF.

CDR3 sequence: CASLLLFLKPQPREGGFFAYEQYF. In DNA form, the CDR3 reads TGTGCCAGCCTATTGTTGTTTCTAAAGCCACAACCCCGCGAAGGCGGGTTTTTCGCCTACGAGCAGTACTTC. The gene calls are TRBV21-1 and TRBJ2-7; the table's TRBD2 call for D was not verified on the DNA. TRBV21-1 is a pseudogene segment. The length of the CDR3 is 24 residues.

The gene calls are TRBV2 and TRBJ2-4; 12 nucleotides match TRBD2. V was clipped by 6 bases and J by 7 bases; unmatched bases: 7. The CDR3 contains 15 residues. Germline V CDR1 and CDR2: SNHLY, FYNNEI. DNA of the CDR3: TGTGCCAGCAGAGAACTAGCGGGAGGCTGGAACATTCAGTACTTC. It translates to CASRELAGGWNIQYF.

The J gene is TRBJ2-7, the V gene TRBV3-1 (or the pseudogene TRBV3-2), with no clear D. Germline V lookup: CDR1 LGHDT, CDR2 YNNKEL (reference sequence). The germline V and J ends were trimmed by 0 bases and 0 bases, with 9 bases remaining between them. The length of the CDR3 is 15 residues. The CDR3 region is CASSQDLVSSYEQYF. The CDR3 DNA reads as TGTGCCAGCAGCCAAGATTTGGTGAGCTCCTACGAGCAGTACTTC.

The rearrangement uses TRBV7-6 and TRBJ2-1; 14 bases agree with TRBD2. CDR1 SGHVS and CDR2 FNYEAQ come from the germline V gene. Trimming took 5 bases from V and 2 from J; bases not matched to a gene: 8. The CDR3 runs to 18 residues. In nucleotides, the CDR3 is TGTGCCAGCAGCGTGGGGACTAGCGGGAGTGTCCCCTACAATGAGCAGTTCTTC. It specifies CASSVGTSGSVPYNEQFF.

This chain uses TRBV19 with TRBJ1-2, with D perhaps TRBD1 (5 bases). Trimming removed 7 bases at V and 6 bases at J, with 15 bases between. This CDR3 region has 13 residues. Germline CDR1 LNHDA, CDR2 SQIVND (reference sequence). The CDR3, as DNA: TGTGCCAGTAAAGACCAGACAGACCATGGCTACACCTTC. Translated: CASKDQTDHGYTF. Full variable domain (remainder filled in from reference TRBV19 and TRBJ1-2): DGGITQSPKYLFRKEGQNVTLSCEQNLNHDAMYWYRQDPGQGLRLIYYSQIVNDFQKGDIAEGYSVSREKKESFPLTVTSAQKNPTAFYLCASKDQTDHGYTFGSGTRLTVV.

This clone has a single count. The chain couples TRBV27 to TRBJ2-5; the D gene is possibly TRBD2 (5 bases). The CDR3 runs 13 residues. Germline CDR1 and CDR2: MNHEY and SMNVEV (reference sequence). The V and J ends lost 4 bases and 2 bases respectively, with 8 bases between them. The CDR3 protein is CASSSRTQETQYF. The CDR3 DNA sequence: TGTGCCAGCAGTTCTCGGACTCAAGAGACCCAGTACTTC.

The chain uses TRBV28 and TRBJ2-3; tentatively, D is TRBD1 or TRBD2 (5 bases each). Looked up from germline, CDR1 is MDHEN and CDR2 is SYDVKM. V lost 6 bases to trimming and J lost 6 bases, with 16 bases between them. The CDR3 is 14 residues long. CDR3 in amino acids: CASSGAGSRDTQYF. DNA for the CDR3: TGTGCCAGCAGCGGGGCTGGGTCAAGGGATACGCAGTATTTT. The full variable domain, with the rest looked up from reference TRBV28 and TRBJ2-3, is DVKVTQSSRYLVKRTGEKVFLECVQDMDHENMFWYRQDPGLGLRLIYFSYDVKMKEKGDIPEGYSVSREKKERFSLILESASTNQTSMYLCASSGAGSRDTQYFGPGTRLTVL.

The chain combines TRBV5-6 with TRBJ1-1; D not resolved. Between the trimmed V and J ends, which lost 0 bases and 13 bases, there was a span of 19 bases. The CDR3 is 14 amino acids. The germline CDR1 and CDR2 sequences are SGHDT and YYEEEE. DNA for the CDR3: TGTGCCAGCAGCTTGGGCCTCCTTGTGAGCGGGGTTTTCTTT. Encoded protein: CASSLGLLVSGVFF.

The chain has TRBV5-1 and TRBJ1-2; D unresolved. From germline, CDR1 is SGHRS and CDR2 YFSETQ. This CDR3 has 13 residues. Between the trimmed V and J ends, which lost 0 bases and 2 bases, there was a span of 5 bases. In DNA, the CDR3 is TGCGCCAGCAGCTTGGGACCGAACTATGGCTACACCTTC. Amino acids: CASSLGPNYGYTF.

The chain employs TRBV13 and TRBJ2-1, with D tentatively TRBD1 or TRBD2 (6 bases each). Germline lookup yields CDR1 PRHDT and CDR2 FYEKMQ (reference sequence). V lost 7 bases and J 15 bases, leaving 28 bases between the germline ends. The CDR3 is made up of 15 amino acids. CDR3 region: CASTVEGFGGQPLFF. The CDR3 region has the DNA TGTGCCAGCACCGTCGAGGGGTTCGGGGGACAACCTCTGTTCTTC.

The chain joins TRBV19 to TRBJ1-2, with 10 bases fitting TRBD1. Germline-derived CDR1 and CDR2 are LNHDA and SQIVND (reference sequence). This CDR3 contains 15 residues. Losses at the gene ends were 4 bases for V and 3 bases for J; bases not matched to a gene: 5. The CDR3 reads CASSTRGQGDYGYTF. CDR3 DNA sequence: TGTGCCAGTAGTACCCGAGGACAGGGGGACTATGGCTACACCTTC.

V and J are TRBV23-1 and TRBJ1-6, with 9 nucleotides matching TRBD1. TRBV23-1 is given ORF status, its function remaining uncertain. This CDR3 is built from 17 residues. The V gene end was trimmed by 2 bases and the J gene end by 5 bases; junction bases not matched to a gene: 7. Written as DNA, the CDR3 is TGCGCCAGCAGTCAAGACAGGGGGAGGGCGAATAATTCACCCCTCCACTTT. It encodes CASSQDRGRANNSPLHF.

The chain couples TRBV30 to TRBJ1-1; the D gene is possibly TRBD1 (5 bases). The germline V gene has CDR1 GTSNPN and CDR2 SVGIG (reference sequence). The CDR3 length is 15 residues. With 3 bases removed from V and 4 bases from J, the gap between germline ends came to 18 bases. CDR3 in amino acids: CAWRGEPLRGTEAFF. In DNA form, the CDR3 reads TGTGCCTGGAGAGGAGAGCCTCTAAGGGGCACTGAAGCTTTCTTT.

This sequence joins TRBV7-7 and TRBJ2-1; D is unclear. Trimming shortened V by 1 base and J by 6 bases, and 7 bases separated the two germline ends. The CDR3 loop spans 13 amino acids. Germline V gene data show CDR1 as SSHAT and CDR2 as FNYEAQ (reference sequence). The CDR3 is CASSLGPANEQFF. Written as DNA, the CDR3 is TGTGCCAGCAGCTTAGGGCCGGCCAATGAGCAGTTCTTC.

V and J are TRBV9 and TRBJ1-5; D gene ambiguous. Germline V gene sequence: CDR1 SGDLS, CDR2 YYNGEE. The CDR3 is made up of 14 amino acids. Trimming stripped 0 bases from V and 0 bases from J, with 4 bases between. The chain's CDR3 is CASSVEPSNQPQHF. The CDR3, as DNA: TGTGCCAGCAGCGTAGAACCTAGCAATCAGCCCCAGCATTTT. Filled out from reference TRBV9 and TRBJ1-5, the complete variable domain reads DSGVTQTPKHLITATGQRVTLRCSPRSGDLSVYWYQQSLDQGLQFLIQYYNGEERAKGNILERFSAQQFPDLHSELNLSSLELGDSALYFCASSVEPSNQPQHFGDGTRLSIL.

This clone has only a few counts. This rearrangement joins TRBV6-5 to TRBJ2-1, with D possibly matching TRBD2 (6 bases). V shed 6 bases and J shed 0 bases, with 9 bases lying between them. This CDR3 contains 14 residues. Germline V gene data show CDR1 as MNHEY and CDR2 as SVGAGI. This chain's CDR3 is CASSLASSYNEQFF. The CDR3 bases are TGTGCCAGCAGCCTAGCGAGCTCCTACAATGAGCAGTTCTTC.

CDR3 DNA sequence: TGCGCCAGCAGTGAGGACTACTCTTCCACTGAAGCTTTCTTT. Translating gives CASSEDYSSTEAFF. The chain is built from TRBV10-1 and TRBJ1-1; D gene uncertain. Germline CDR1 WNHNN, CDR2 SYGVQD (reference sequence). V dropped 2 bases and J dropped 4 bases, with 11 bases sitting between them. This CDR3 region has 14 residues.

This rearrangement joins TRBV19 to TRBJ1-2, with TRBD1 matching over 7 bases. In germline, CDR1 is LNHDA, CDR2 SQIVND (reference sequence). The V segment lost 5 bases and the J segment 5 bases; nucleotides outside the gene matches: 17. The CDR3 is made up of 17 amino acids. CDR3 sequence (DNA): TGTGCCAGTAGTGGGCCGGGACAGACCTTAAAAGGATATGGCTACACCTTC. Translating it yields CASSGPGQTLKGYGYTF.